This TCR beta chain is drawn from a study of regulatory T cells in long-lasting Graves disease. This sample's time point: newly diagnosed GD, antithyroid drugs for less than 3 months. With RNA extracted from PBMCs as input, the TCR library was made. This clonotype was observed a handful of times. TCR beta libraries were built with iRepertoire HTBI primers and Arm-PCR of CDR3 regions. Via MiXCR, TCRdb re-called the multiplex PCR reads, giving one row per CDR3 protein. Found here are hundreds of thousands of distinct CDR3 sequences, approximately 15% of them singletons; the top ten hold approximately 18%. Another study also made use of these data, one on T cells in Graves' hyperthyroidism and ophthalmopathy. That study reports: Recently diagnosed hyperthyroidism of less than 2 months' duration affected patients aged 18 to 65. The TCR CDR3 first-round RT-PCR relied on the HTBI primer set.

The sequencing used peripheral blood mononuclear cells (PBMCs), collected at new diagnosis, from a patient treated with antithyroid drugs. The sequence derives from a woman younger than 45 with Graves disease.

The CDR3 sequence: CASSLTRRASDTQYF. In DNA, the CDR3 is TGTGCCAGCAGCTTAACAAGACGTGCGTCAGATACGCAGTATTTT. The chain is built from TRBV7-3 and TRBJ2-3; D call uncertain. The CDR3 contains 15 residues. Germline-derived CDR1 and CDR2 are SGHTA and FQGTGA. The V end was cut by 0 bases, the J end by 4 bases, with 11 bases between.